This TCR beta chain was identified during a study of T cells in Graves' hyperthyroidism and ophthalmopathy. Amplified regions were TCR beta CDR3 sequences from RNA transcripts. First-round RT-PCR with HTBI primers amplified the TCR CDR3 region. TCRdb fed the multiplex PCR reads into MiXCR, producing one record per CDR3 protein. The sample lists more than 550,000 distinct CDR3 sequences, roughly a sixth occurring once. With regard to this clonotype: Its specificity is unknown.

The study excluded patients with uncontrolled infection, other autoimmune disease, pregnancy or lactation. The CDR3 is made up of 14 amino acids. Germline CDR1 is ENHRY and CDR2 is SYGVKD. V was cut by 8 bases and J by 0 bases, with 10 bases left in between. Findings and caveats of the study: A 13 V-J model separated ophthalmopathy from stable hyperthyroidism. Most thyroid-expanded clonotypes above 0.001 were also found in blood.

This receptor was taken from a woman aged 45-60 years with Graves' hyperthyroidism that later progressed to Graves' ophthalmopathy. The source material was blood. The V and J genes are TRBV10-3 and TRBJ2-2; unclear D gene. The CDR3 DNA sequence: TGTGCCATCTTACCGCTGCCGAACACCGGGGAGCTGTTTTTT. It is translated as CAILPLPNTGELFF.